Following are 14 T cell receptor beta chains from one sample sequenced in a study of shared clonotypes between healthy human individuals. Sequencing used immunoSEQ multiplex PCR; TCRdb keeps in-frame clones, though not all of them. This table has roughly 720,000 clones, about 90% appearing once. The sample taken for sequencing was memory CD8+ T cells from PBMCs. Subset: CD45RO+ cells pooled with CCR7-negative TemRA cells. These TCRs come from a man between 18 and 29 years old in good health. Some clones in this sample may be carry-over from other donors' samples.

The chain couples TRBV7-8 to TRBJ2-3; the D gene is possibly TRBD1 (5 bases). Germline lookup yields CDR1 SGHVS and CDR2 FQNEAQ. The V gene lost 5 bases and the J gene lost 1 base, with 19 bases spanning the gap. The CDR3 spans 17 residues. The CDR3 DNA reads TGTGCCAGCAGCCGAAAAGTAGCAGGGTCCGGCACAGATACGCAGTATTTT. It encodes CASSRKVAGSGTDTQYF.

The chain combines TRBV5-4 with TRBJ2-7; D possibly matches TRBD1 or TRBD2 (5 bases each). The CDR3 extends over 15 amino acids. V gave up 0 bases and J gave up 2 bases, with 12 bases separating them. Germline values: CDR1 SGHNT, CDR2 YYREEE (reference sequence). CDR3 nucleotide sequence: TGTGCCAGCAGCTTGGCAACGGGACCAACCTACGAGCAGTACTTC. The encoded protein is CASSLATGPTYEQYF.

This chain uses TRBV27 with TRBJ2-1, with 7 bases fitting TRBD2. This CDR3 is built from 15 residues. V shed 5 bases and J 12 bases; nucleotides not matched to a gene: 16. Looked up from germline, CDR1 is MNHEY and CDR2 is SMNVEV (reference sequence). DNA of the CDR3: TGTGCCAGCAGTCCCAACCAGGACGGACTAGGTGGGCAGTTCTTC. Protein product: CASSPNQDGLGGQFF.

In its sample, this clone was seen once. V and J are TRBV5-6 and TRBJ2-2; possible D gene TRBD1, 5 bases. V was shortened by 4 bases and J by 7 bases, with 8 bases between the two germline ends. The germline CDR1 and CDR2 sequences are SGHDT and YYEEEE. CDR3 length equals 12 residues. This CDR3 reads CASSQGRGELFF. The DNA of the CDR3 is TGTGCCAGCAGCCAGGGCCGCGGGGAGCTGTTTTTT.

CDR3 in DNA: TGTGCCAGCAGTTTAGTGGGGACAGGGAGATACGAGCAGTACTTC. Residues: CASSLVGTGRYEQYF. This chain links TRBV27 with TRBJ2-7, with TRBD1 matching 9 bases. CDR3 length equals 15 residues. CDR1 is MNHEY, CDR2 SMNVEV, per germline (reference sequence). Germline trimming cut 2 bases from V and 4 bases from J; bases unmatched to any gene: 6.

The chain carries TRBV28 and TRBJ1-2; 8 bases are a match to TRBD1. CDR1 is MDHEN, CDR2 SYDVKM, per germline. J lost 8 bases, V lost 0 bases, and 8 bases had no gene match. The CDR3 covers 15 residues. The CDR3 loop is CASSLWRQGAGGYTF. For the CDR3, the DNA is TGTGCCAGCAGTTTATGGCGGCAGGGGGCGGGCGGCTACACCTTC.

The CDR3 DNA is TGTGCCAGCAGCCAACCGGGGGTAGGGGACCTCAATGAGCAGTTCTTC. Its protein product is CASSQPGVGDLNEQFF. The chain carries TRBV4-2 and TRBJ2-1, with D perhaps TRBD2 (6 bases). CDR3 length: 16 residues. CDR1 is LGHNA, CDR2 YNFKEQ, per germline. The V gene lost 2 bases and the J gene lost 6 bases, with 17 bases spanning the gap.

The chain joins TRBV27 to TRBJ2-7; D assignment may be TRBD1 or TRBD2 (6 bases each). Trimming shortened V by 1 base and J by 5 bases, and 18 bases separated the two germline ends. Germline CDR1 is MNHEY and CDR2 is SMNVEV (reference sequence). The CDR3 runs 16 residues. CDR3 nucleotides: TGTGCCAGCAGTTTATGGGGGGCGCGGTCCACCCACGAGCAGTACTTC. It encodes CASSLWGARSTHEQYF.

In nucleotides, the CDR3 is TGTGCCAGCAGCCCCACGCAAGGGGTCTACAATGAGCAGTTCTTC. Translation gives CASSPTQGVYNEQFF. The chain recombines TRBV7-8 with TRBJ2-1; D perhaps matches TRBD1 (5 bases). The ends were cut back, 5 bases at V and 3 bases at J, with 14 bases in the middle. Germline CDR1 is SGHVS and CDR2 is FQNEAQ. The CDR3 runs 15 residues.

The chain links TRBV10-3 to TRBJ2-1; a possible D gene is TRBD2 (5 bases). V was trimmed by 0 bases and J by 7 bases, leaving 10 bases between them. CDR3 length equals 14 residues. Germline V gene sequence: CDR1 ENHRY, CDR2 SYGVKD. In nucleotides, the CDR3 is TGTGCCATCAGTGAGTCACTAGTTTGGAATGAGCAGTTCTTC. Translated, it gives CAISESLVWNEQFF.

The V and J genes are TRBV7-2 and TRBJ2-6; TRBD1 or TRBD2 may be the D gene (5 bases each). CDR3 length: 14 residues. With 3 bases removed from V and 6 bases from J, the gap between germline ends came to 9 bases. Germline V gene lookup returns CDR1 SGHTA and CDR2 FQGNSA. Here the CDR3 reads CASSFPGTANVLTF. In DNA form, the CDR3 reads TGTGCCAGCAGCTTCCCCGGGACGGCCAACGTCCTGACTTTC. The full variable domain, completed using reference TRBV7-2 and TRBJ2-6, is GAGVSQSPSNKVTEKGKDVELRCDPISGHTALYWYRQSLGQGLEFLIYFQGNSAPDKSGLPSDRFSAERTGGSVSTLTIQRTQQEDSAVYLCASSFPGTANVLTFGAGSRLTVL.

This clone was detected only once. This sequence joins TRBV2 and TRBJ2-7; D possibly uses TRBD1 or TRBD2 (6 bases each). V was shortened by 10 bases and J by 6 bases, with 16 bases between the two germline ends. The CDR3 runs 12 residues. Germline assignment: CDR1 SNHLY and CDR2 FYNNEI. The CDR3 sequence is CATHRGRGEQYF. The CDR3 DNA reads as TGTGCCACCCACCGGGGGCGCGGCGAGCAGTACTTC.

The chain links TRBV7-9 to TRBJ2-1, with 12 bases aligning to TRBD1. This CDR3 is built from 17 residues. Germline assignment: CDR1 SEHNR and CDR2 FQNEAQ (reference sequence). Trimming removed 1 base from V and 3 bases from J; junction bases left unmatched: 4. The CDR3 DNA sequence: TGTGCCAGCAGCTTAGTAGGGACAGGGGGCTACTACAATGAGCAGTTCTTC. Translating it yields CASSLVGTGGYYNEQFF.

The rearrangement joins TRBV30 to TRBJ1-5; no definite D call. The ends were cut back, 4 bases at V and 3 bases at J, with 10 bases in the middle. The CDR3 is 13 residues long. CDR1 and CDR2 (germline): GTSNPN, SVGIG (reference sequence). CDR3 nucleotide sequence: TGTGCCTGGACCCGGGCCCCCAATCAGCCCCAGCATTTT. Protein: CAWTRAPNQPQHF.